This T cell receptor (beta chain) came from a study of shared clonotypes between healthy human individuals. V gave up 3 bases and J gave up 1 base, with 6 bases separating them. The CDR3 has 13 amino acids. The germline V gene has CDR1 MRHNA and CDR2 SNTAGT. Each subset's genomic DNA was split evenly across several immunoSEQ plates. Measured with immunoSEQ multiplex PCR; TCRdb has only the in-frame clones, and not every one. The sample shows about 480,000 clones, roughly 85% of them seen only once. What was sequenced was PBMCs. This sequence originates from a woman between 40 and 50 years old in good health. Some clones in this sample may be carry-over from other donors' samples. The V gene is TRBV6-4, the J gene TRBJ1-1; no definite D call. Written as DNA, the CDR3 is TGTGCCAGCAGTGAACTGGAGAACACTGAAGCTTTCTTT. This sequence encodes CASSELENTEAFF.